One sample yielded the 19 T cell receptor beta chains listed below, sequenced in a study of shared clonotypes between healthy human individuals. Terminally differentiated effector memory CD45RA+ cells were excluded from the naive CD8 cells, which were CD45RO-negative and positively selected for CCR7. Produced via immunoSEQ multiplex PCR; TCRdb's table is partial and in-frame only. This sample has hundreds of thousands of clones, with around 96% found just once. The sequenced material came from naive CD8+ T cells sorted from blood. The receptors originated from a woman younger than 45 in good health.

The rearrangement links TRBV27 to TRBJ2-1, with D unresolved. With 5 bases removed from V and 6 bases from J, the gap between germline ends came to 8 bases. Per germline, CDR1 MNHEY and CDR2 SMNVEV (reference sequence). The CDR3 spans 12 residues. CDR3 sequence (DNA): TGTGCCAGCAGTACCGGCTTCAATGAGCAGTTCTTC. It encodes CASSTGFNEQFF.

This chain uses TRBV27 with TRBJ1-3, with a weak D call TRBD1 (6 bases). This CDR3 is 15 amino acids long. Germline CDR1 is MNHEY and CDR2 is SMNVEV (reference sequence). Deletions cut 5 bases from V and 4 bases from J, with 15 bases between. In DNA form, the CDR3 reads TGTGCCAGCAGTACCTACAGGGAAGCAGGAAACACCATATATTTT. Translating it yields CASSTYREAGNTIYF.

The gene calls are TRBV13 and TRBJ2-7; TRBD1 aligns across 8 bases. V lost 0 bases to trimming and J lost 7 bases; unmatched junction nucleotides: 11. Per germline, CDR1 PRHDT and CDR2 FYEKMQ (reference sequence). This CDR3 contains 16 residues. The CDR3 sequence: CASSLGRSLTGEEQYF. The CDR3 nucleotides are TGTGCCAGCAGCTTAGGGCGGAGCTTGACAGGGGAGGAGCAGTACTTC.

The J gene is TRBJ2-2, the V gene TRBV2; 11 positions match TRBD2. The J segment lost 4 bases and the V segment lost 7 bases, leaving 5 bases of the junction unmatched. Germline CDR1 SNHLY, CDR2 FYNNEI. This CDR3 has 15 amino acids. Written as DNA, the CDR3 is TGTGCCAGCAAACTAGCGGGAGAGGGCACCGGGGAGCTGTTTTTT. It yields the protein CASKLAGEGTGELFF.

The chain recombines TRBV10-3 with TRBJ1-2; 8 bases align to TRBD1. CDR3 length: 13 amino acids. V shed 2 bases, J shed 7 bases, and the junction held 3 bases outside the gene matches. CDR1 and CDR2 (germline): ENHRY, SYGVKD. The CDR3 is CAISEAGGVGYTF. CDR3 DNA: TGTGCCATCAGTGAGGCAGGGGGCGTTGGCTACACCTTC.

The CDR3 loop reads CASSAFDIETQYF. The CDR3 nucleotides are TGTGCCAGCAGCGCGTTCGATATAGAGACCCAGTACTTC. The chain uses TRBV9 and TRBJ2-5; no firm D call. The germline V and J ends were trimmed by 3 bases and 4 bases, with 10 bases remaining between them. Germline CDR1 SGDLS, CDR2 YYNGEE. This CDR3 contains 13 residues.

This CDR3 is CAIYGTSGSYETQYF. Here the CDR3 DNA reads TGTGCCATATATGGGACTAGCGGGAGTTATGAGACCCAGTACTTC. This chain connects TRBV2 to TRBJ2-5; TRBD2 matches 14 bases. CDR3 size: 15 residues. V shed 10 bases and J 5 bases; nucleotides not matched to a gene: 9. The germline gives CDR1 SNHLY, CDR2 FYNNEI.

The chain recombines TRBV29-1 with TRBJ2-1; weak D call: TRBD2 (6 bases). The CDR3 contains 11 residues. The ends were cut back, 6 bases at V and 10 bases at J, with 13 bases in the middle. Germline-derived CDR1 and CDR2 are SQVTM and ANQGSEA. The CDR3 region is CSVGSTYEQFF. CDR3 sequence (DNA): TGCAGCGTCGGGAGTACCTACGAGCAGTTCTTC.

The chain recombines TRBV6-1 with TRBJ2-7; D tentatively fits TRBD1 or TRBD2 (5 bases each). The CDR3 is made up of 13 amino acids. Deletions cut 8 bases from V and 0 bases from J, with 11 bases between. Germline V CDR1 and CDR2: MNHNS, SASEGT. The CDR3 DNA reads TGTGCCAGCGGGACGGGTCGCTCCTACGAGCAGTACTTC. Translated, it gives CASGTGRSYEQYF.

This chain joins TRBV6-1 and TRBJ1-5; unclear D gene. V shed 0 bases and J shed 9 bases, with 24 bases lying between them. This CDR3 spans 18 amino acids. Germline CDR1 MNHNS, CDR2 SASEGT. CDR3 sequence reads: CASSEADDNGLKGGPQHF. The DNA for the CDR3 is TGTGCCAGCAGTGAAGCGGATGACAATGGTCTCAAGGGCGGGCCCCAGCATTTT.

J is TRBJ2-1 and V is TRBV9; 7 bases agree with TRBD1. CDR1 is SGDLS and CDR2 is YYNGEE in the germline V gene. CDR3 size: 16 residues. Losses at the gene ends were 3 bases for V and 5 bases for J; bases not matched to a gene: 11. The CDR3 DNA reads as TGTGCCAGCAGCGGTTCAGGGGGATCCGACCACAATGAGCAGTTCTTC. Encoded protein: CASSGSGGSDHNEQFF. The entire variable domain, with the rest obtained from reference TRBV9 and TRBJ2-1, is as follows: DSGVTQTPKHLITATGQRVTLRCSPRSGDLSVYWYQQSLDQGLQFLIQYYNGEERAKGNILERFSAQQFPDLHSELNLSSLELGDSALYFCASSGSGGSDHNEQFFGPGTRLTVL.

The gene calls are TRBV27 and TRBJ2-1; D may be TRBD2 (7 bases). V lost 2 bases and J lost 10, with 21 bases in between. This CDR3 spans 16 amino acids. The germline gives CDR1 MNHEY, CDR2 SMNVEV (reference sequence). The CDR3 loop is CASSLGGGAGVGEQFF. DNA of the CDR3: TGTGCCAGCAGTTTAGGGGGCGGGGCGGGAGTGGGGGAGCAGTTCTTC.

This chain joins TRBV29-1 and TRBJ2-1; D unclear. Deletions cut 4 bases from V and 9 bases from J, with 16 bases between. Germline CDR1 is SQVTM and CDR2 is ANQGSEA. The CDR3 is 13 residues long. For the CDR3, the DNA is TGCAGCGTTGCTGTCCCGAGTTACGTTGAGCAGTTCTTC. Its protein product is CSVAVPSYVEQFF.

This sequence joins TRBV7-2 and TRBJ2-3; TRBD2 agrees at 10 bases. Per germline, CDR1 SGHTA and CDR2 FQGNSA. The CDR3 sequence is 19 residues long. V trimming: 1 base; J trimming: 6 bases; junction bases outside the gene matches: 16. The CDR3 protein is CASSLGKREGPRVKDTQYF. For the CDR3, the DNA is TGTGCCAGCAGCTTAGGAAAGCGGGAGGGCCCGAGAGTTAAGGATACGCAGTATTTT.

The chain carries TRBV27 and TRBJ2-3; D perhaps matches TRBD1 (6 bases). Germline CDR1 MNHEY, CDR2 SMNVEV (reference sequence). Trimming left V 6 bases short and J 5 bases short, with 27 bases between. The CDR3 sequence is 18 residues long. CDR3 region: CASSWERSDRLGGDTQYF. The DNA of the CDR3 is TGTGCCAGCAGCTGGGAGAGAAGCGACCGCCTAGGGGGAGATACGCAGTATTTT.

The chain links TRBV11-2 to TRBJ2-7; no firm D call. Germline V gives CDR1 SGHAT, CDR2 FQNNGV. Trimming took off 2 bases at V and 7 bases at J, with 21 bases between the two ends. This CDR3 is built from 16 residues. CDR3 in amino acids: CASSLPLRRQVREQYF. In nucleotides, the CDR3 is TGTGCCAGCAGCTTACCCCTTCGGCGGCAGGTTCGGGAGCAGTACTTC.

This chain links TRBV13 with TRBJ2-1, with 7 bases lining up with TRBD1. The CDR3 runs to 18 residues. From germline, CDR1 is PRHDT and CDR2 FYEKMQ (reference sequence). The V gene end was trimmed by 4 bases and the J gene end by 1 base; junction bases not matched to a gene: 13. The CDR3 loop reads CASSYGTVGSSSYNEQFF. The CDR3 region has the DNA TGTGCCAGCAGCTACGGGACAGTGGGCAGTAGTTCCTACAATGAGCAGTTCTTC.

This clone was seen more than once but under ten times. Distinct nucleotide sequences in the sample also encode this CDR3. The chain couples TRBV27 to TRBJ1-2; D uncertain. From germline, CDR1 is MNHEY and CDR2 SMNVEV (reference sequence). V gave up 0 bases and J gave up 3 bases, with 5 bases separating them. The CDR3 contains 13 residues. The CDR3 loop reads CASSLSAHYGYTF. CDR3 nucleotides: TGTGCCAGCAGTTTATCTGCTCACTATGGCTACACCTTC.

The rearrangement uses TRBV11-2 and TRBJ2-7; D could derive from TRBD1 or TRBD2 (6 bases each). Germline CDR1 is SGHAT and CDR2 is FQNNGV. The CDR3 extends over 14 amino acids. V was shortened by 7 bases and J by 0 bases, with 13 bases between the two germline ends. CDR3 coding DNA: TGTGCCAGCAACAGGGTCGGGAGCTCCTACGAGCAGTACTTC. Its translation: CASNRVGSSYEQYF.